One and the same sample provided the 30 T cell receptor beta chains below, sequenced in a study of blood T cell repertoires in COVID-19. Produced via immunoSEQ multiplex PCR; TCRdb's table is partial and in-frame only. The data show about 210,000 clones, with about nine tenths seen just once and around 4.8% held by the top ten. Specimen: peripheral blood. The receptors originated from a woman aged 35 to 49 with acute or convalescent COVID-19.

The chain uses TRBV18 and TRBJ2-5; unclear D gene. The CDR3 contains 14 residues. Germline V lookup: CDR1 KGHSH, CDR2 LQKENI. V was cut by 3 bases and J by 1 base, with 9 bases left in between. The CDR3 protein is CASSPWSGQETQYF. Written as DNA, the CDR3 is TGTGCCAGCTCACCCTGGTCAGGCCAAGAGACCCAGTACTTC.

This clone appeared once. The chain employs TRBV6-5 and TRBJ1-3; unclear D gene. CDR1 is MNHEY, CDR2 SVGAGI, per germline. Trimming pared 7 bases from V and 0 bases from J, leaving 10 bases between. The CDR3 runs to 14 residues. DNA for the CDR3: TGTGCCAGCAAGGAGAACTTCTCTGGAAACACCATATATTTT. Its protein product is CASKENFSGNTIYF.

The genes are TRBV18 and TRBJ1-4, with a tentative D call TRBD1 (6 bases). Germline CDR1 KGHSH, CDR2 LQKENI. The V gene lost 4 bases and the J gene lost 3 bases, with 12 bases spanning the gap. The CDR3 has 15 amino acids. The CDR3 spells CASSLQGQPNEKLFF. CDR3 in DNA: TGTGCCAGCTCACTACAGGGACAACCTAATGAAAAACTGTTTTTT.

The chain joins TRBV10-3 to TRBJ1-6; D is undetermined. Trimming took off 6 bases at V and 8 bases at J, with 8 bases between the two ends. This CDR3 comprises 12 residues. The germline gives CDR1 ENHRY, CDR2 SYGVKD. This chain's CDR3 is CAISPGDSPLHF. For the CDR3, the DNA is TGTGCCATCAGCCCCGGGGATTCACCCCTCCACTTT.

J is TRBJ2-3 and V is TRBV10-1; TRBD1 might be the D (5 bases). The germline V and J ends were trimmed by 4 bases and 3 bases, with 8 bases remaining between them. CDR3 size: 13 residues. Germline CDR1 WNHNN, CDR2 SYGVQD (reference sequence). CDR3 sequence reads: CASSGQITDTQYF. The CDR3 nucleotides read TGCGCCAGCAGTGGACAGATTACAGATACGCAGTATTTT.

The J gene is TRBJ1-1, the V gene TRBV11-2; D remains unclear. This CDR3 contains 12 residues. Germline-derived CDR1 and CDR2 are SGHAT and FQNNGV. The V gene lost 1 base and the J gene lost 9 bases, with 9 bases spanning the gap. CDR3 sequence: CASSLVLNKAFF. CDR3 bases: TGTGCCAGCAGCTTAGTCTTGAACAAAGCTTTCTTT.

DNA for the CDR3: TGCGCCAGCAGTGATGGAGGGGGAAACACCATATATTTT. This sequence encodes CASSDGGGNTIYF. J is TRBJ1-3 and V is TRBV10-2; D not certain. CDR3 length: 13 amino acids. V was trimmed by 3 bases and J by 4 bases, leaving 7 bases between them. Germline V gives CDR1 WSHSY, CDR2 SAAADI.

V usage is TRBV19 and J usage is TRBJ2-2; 7 bases are a match to TRBD2. The CDR3 runs to 16 residues. Per germline, CDR1 LNHDA and CDR2 SQIVND (reference sequence). Trimming removed 7 bases from V and 6 bases from J; junction bases left unmatched: 14. CDR3: CASTLSGGFSAGELFF. CDR3 bases: TGTGCCAGTACTCTTTCGGGGGGTTTTAGCGCCGGGGAGCTGTTTTTT.

CDR3 bases: TGCGCCAACCTGGAGGGTGTGAGCTCCTACGAGCAGTACGTC. It translates to CANLEGVSSYEQYV. The chain couples TRBV5-1 to TRBJ2-7; TRBD2 is a possible D gene (6 bases). Per the germline V gene, CDR1 is SGHRS and CDR2 is YFSETQ. The CDR3 sequence is 14 residues long. V was shortened by 9 bases and J by 0 bases, with 16 bases between the two germline ends.

Only one count was recorded for this clone. This chain joins TRBV11-2 and TRBJ2-5, with TRBD2 matching over 9 bases. CDR3 size: 15 residues. CDR1 and CDR2 (germline): SGHAT, FQNNGV. V trimming: 1 base; J trimming: 1 base; junction bases outside the gene matches: 1. As DNA, the CDR3 is TGTGCCAGCAGCTTAGGACTAGCGGCCCAAGAGACCCAGTACTTC. Protein product: CASSLGLAAQETQYF.

The genes are TRBV10-1 and TRBJ1-1; perhaps TRBD1 as D (6 bases). Trimming left V 6 bases short and J 3 bases short, with 11 bases between. This CDR3 is 13 amino acids long. CDR1 WNHNN and CDR2 SYGVQD come from the germline V gene (reference sequence). The CDR3 bases are TGCGCCAGCAGCCCCCAGGGGTACACTGAAGCTTTCTTT. Protein sequence: CASSPQGYTEAFF.

The rearrangement joins TRBV7-6 to TRBJ1-1; TRBD1 is a possible D gene (6 bases). The CDR3 is made up of 16 amino acids. The germline CDR1 and CDR2 sequences are SGHVS and FNYEAQ. Trimming cost V 1 base and J 5 bases, with 17 bases left between them. CDR3 nucleotide sequence: TGTGCCAGCAGCTTAGGGGTAGGGGAAGGGGGAACTGAAGCTTTCTTT. It codes for CASSLGVGEGGTEAFF.

The chain uses TRBV29-1 and TRBJ2-7; unclear D gene. Germline V CDR1 and CDR2: SQVTM, ANQGSEA. The CDR3 contains 11 residues. Trimming removed 7 bases at V and 1 base at J, with 8 bases between. CDR3 in DNA: TGCAGCGCCTCGACTTCCTACGAGCAGTACGTC. It specifies CSASTSYEQYV.

This clone has more than one count but fewer than ten. This sequence joins TRBV19 and TRBJ1-5; 7 nucleotides match TRBD1. Germline V gives CDR1 LNHDA, CDR2 SQIVND (reference sequence). This CDR3 region has 14 residues. Trimming at V came to 6 bases and at J to 5 bases, leaving 7 bases not matched to a gene. CDR3 nucleotides: TGTGCCAGTAGCCCGGGACAGTACCATCAGCCCCAGCATTTT. This codes for CASSPGQYHQPQHF.

The CDR3 region is CASSDEPLDTPYGYTF. The CDR3 bases are TGTGCCAGCAGTGATGAACCCCTTGACACCCCCTATGGCTACACCTTC. The V gene is TRBV6-4, the J gene TRBJ1-2; D gene unclear. Germline CDR1 MRHNA, CDR2 SNTAGT. Trimming cost V 3 bases and J 4 bases, with 18 bases left between them. CDR3 length: 16 residues.

The chain links TRBV18 to TRBJ2-7, with 9 nucleotides matching TRBD1. CDR3 length equals 16 residues. Germline V CDR1 and CDR2: KGHSH, LQKENI. V dropped 4 bases and J dropped 2; count of bases not matched to a gene: 9. The CDR3 spells CASSQERDRAPYEQYV. CDR3 bases: TGTGCCAGCTCACAGGAAAGGGACAGGGCCCCCTACGAGCAGTACGTC.

V usage is TRBV9 and J usage is TRBJ1-1; 7 bases are a match to TRBD1. The length of the CDR3 is 15 residues. V shed 4 bases, J shed 0 bases, and the junction held 6 bases outside the gene matches. Germline CDR1 is SGDLS and CDR2 is YYNGEE. CDR3 in DNA: TGTGCCAGCAGCACCCGGACAGGAATGAACACTGAAGCTTTCTTT. Protein product: CASSTRTGMNTEAFF.

This clone was recorded a few times. This chain's CDR3 is CASSEAKGFNSPLHF. In DNA form, the CDR3 reads TGTGCCAGCAGTGAAGCTAAGGGGTTTAATTCACCCCTCCACTTT. J is TRBJ1-6 and V is TRBV2, with a possible D match to TRBD1 (5 bases). Germline CDR1 is SNHLY and CDR2 is FYNNEI. Trimming stripped 0 bases from V and 6 bases from J, with 9 bases between. CDR3 length: 15 residues.

The chain uses TRBV3-1 (or the pseudogene TRBV3-2) and TRBJ1-1; D remains unclear. CDR1 LGHDT and CDR2 YNNKEL come from the germline V gene (reference sequence). The CDR3 contains 14 residues. Trimming cost V 0 bases and J 5 bases, with 10 bases left between them. The chain's CDR3 is CASSQEDSGTEAFF. The CDR3 DNA is TGTGCCAGCAGCCAAGAAGATTCAGGAACTGAAGCTTTCTTT.

The rearrangement joins TRBV29-1 to TRBJ2-5; 7 bases are shared with TRBD1. The V segment lost 5 bases and the J segment 6 bases; nucleotides outside the gene matches: 12. Germline CDR1 SQVTM, CDR2 ANQGSEA. This CDR3 spans 14 amino acids. In DNA form, the CDR3 reads TGCAGCGTTTTCCGGGACAGTACTTCCCAGACCCAGTACTTC. It encodes CSVFRDSTSQTQYF.

The V and J genes are TRBV5-8 and TRBJ1-1, with 7 bases lining up with TRBD1. The CDR3 contains 14 residues. The J segment lost 4 bases and the V segment lost 2 bases, leaving 5 bases of the junction unmatched. The V gene's germline CDR1 is SGHTS and CDR2 YDEGEE. CDR3 in amino acids: CASSLPPGGTEAFF. The CDR3 DNA is TGTGCCAGCAGCTTACCCCCAGGGGGCACTGAAGCTTTCTTT.

The CDR3 protein is CASSPGQGNTGELFF. In DNA form, the CDR3 reads TGTGCCAGCTCACCGGGACAGGGTAACACCGGGGAGCTGTTTTTT. The V and J genes are TRBV18 and TRBJ2-2; 9 nucleotides agree with TRBD1. Germline V gene data show CDR1 as KGHSH and CDR2 as LQKENI. CDR3 size: 15 residues. Trimming cost V 3 bases and J 2 bases; bases outside gene matches: 1.

The chain recombines TRBV11-3 with TRBJ2-5, with D maybe TRBD2 (6 bases). The length of the CDR3 is 15 residues. Germline-derived CDR1 and CDR2 are SGHNT and YENEEA. Trimming left V 4 bases short and J 3 bases short, with 15 bases between. The CDR3 region has the DNA TGTGCCAGCAGCTCAACCGGGACTTCAAAAGAGACCCAGTACTTC. Its translation: CASSSTGTSKETQYF. Complete variable domain (other parts from reference TRBV11-3 and TRBJ2-5): EAGVVQSPRYKIIEKKQPVAFWCNPISGHNTLYWYLQNLGQGPELLIRYENEEAVDDSQLPKDRFSAERLKGVDSTLKIQPAELGDSAVYLCASSSTGTSKETQYFGPGTRLLVL.

The V call is TRBV19, the J call TRBJ1-1; possibly TRBD1 for D (5 bases). Trimming took 5 bases from V and 1 from J, leaving 11 bases between them. Germline CDR1 and CDR2: LNHDA and SQIVND (reference sequence). CDR3 length equals 14 residues. The DNA of the CDR3 is TGTGCCAGTAGTGCTCAGGGAGGGAACACTGAAGCTTTCTTT. This codes for CASSAQGGNTEAFF.

This chain links TRBV5-1 with TRBJ1-1, with 8 nucleotides matching TRBD1. There are 17 residues in the CDR3. The V gene's germline CDR1 is SGHRS and CDR2 YFSETQ. The junction had 14 bases not matched to a gene; V was cut back by 5 bases and J by 2 bases. CDR3 sequence: CASRLSGPGGGNTEAFF. The CDR3 nucleotides are TGCGCCAGCAGATTAAGTGGCCCAGGGGGCGGTAACACTGAAGCTTTCTTT.

In its sample, this clone was seen once. V is TRBV28 and J is TRBJ1-4, with TRBD1 identical over 8 bases. Germline CDR1 reads MDHEN; CDR2 reads SYDVKM. This CDR3 region has 14 residues. The trim removed 4 bases at V and 4 bases at J, leaving 2 bases unmatched. The CDR3 DNA reads TGTGCCAGCAGTTCGACAGGGGATAATGAAAAACTGTTTTTT. It specifies CASSSTGDNEKLFF.

V is TRBV21-1 and J is TRBJ1-1; no check of the table's D call, TRBD1, against the DNA was made. TRBV21-1 is classified as a pseudogene. The CDR3 is made up of 15 amino acids. The CDR3 sequence: CASSKVRTGNTEAFF. CDR3 DNA sequence: TGTGCCAGCAGCAAAGTTCGGACAGGAAACACTGAAGCTTTCTTT.

This clone was seen once. The chain is built from TRBV15 and TRBJ2-3; perhaps TRBD1 as D (5 bases). V was pared by 5 bases and J by 4 bases, with 13 bases between. CDR1 and CDR2 from the germline V gene are LNHNV and YYDKDF (reference sequence). The CDR3 consists of 14 residues. Written as DNA, the CDR3 is TGTGCCACCAGCCCAGGGAATAGTGCAGATACGCAGTATTTT. Translated: CATSPGNSADTQYF.

This sequence joins TRBV11-3 and TRBJ2-3, with TRBD2 matching over 8 bases. The CDR3 totals 15 residues. CDR1 and CDR2 (germline): SGHNT, YENEEA. J gave up 1 base and V 6 bases, and 6 bases lay outside the gene matches. CDR3 in amino acids: CASSSGGGRTDTQYF. CDR3 DNA: TGTGCCAGCAGTTCAGGCGGGGGGCGCACAGATACGCAGTATTTT.

The chain employs TRBV11-3 and TRBJ1-1; TRBD1 is a possible D gene (5 bases). Germline lookup yields CDR1 SGHNT and CDR2 YENEEA. V lost 5 bases, J lost 6 bases, and 10 bases lay in between. The CDR3 consists of 12 residues. CDR3 in DNA: TGTGCCAGCAGCCGGGGGGGAGCTGAAGCTTTCTTT. This sequence encodes CASSRGGAEAFF.